This passage covers 10 T cell receptor beta chains from one sample sequenced in a study of identifying expanded T cells in peripheral blood. Assay: immunoSEQ multiplex PCR; the TCRdb copy retains only in-frame clones and omits some. The sample has 130,000 or so clones, approximately 84% seen once. Sequenced material: blood. These receptors were collected from a person aged 18 to 75 in good health.

V is TRBV19 and J is TRBJ2-2, with D possibly being TRBD2 (5 bases). Trimming took 4 bases from V and 7 from J, leaving 10 bases between them. Germline V gene sequence: CDR1 LNHDA, CDR2 SQIVND (reference sequence). CDR3 length: 13 amino acids. CDR3 nucleotide sequence: TGTGCCAGTAGTACCCGCCGGGGCGGGGAGCTGTTTTTT. Protein sequence: CASSTRRGGELFF.

CDR3 loop: CASSVTGGIAGTEAFF. The CDR3, as DNA: TGCGCCAGCAGCGTAACAGGGGGCATTGCGGGCACTGAAGCTTTCTTT. The chain carries TRBV4-1 and TRBJ1-1; 9 bases map to TRBD1. Trimming took 5 bases from V and 4 from J; bases not matched to a gene: 11. The CDR3 is made up of 16 amino acids. CDR1 is MGHRA, CDR2 YSYEKL, per germline.

The rearrangement uses TRBV18 and TRBJ2-3; D uncertain. Germline CDR1 is KGHSH and CDR2 is LQKENI. The length of the CDR3 is 16 residues. Between the trimmed V and J ends, which lost 2 bases and 0 bases, there was a span of 12 bases. CDR3 sequence reads: CASSPSSTPSTDTQYF. CDR3 coding DNA: TGTGCCAGCTCACCAAGCAGTACACCTAGCACAGATACGCAGTATTTT.

The V and J genes are TRBV2 and TRBJ1-5, with D unresolved. Trimming took 5 bases from V and 0 from J, leaving 5 bases between them. Germline CDR1 is SNHLY and CDR2 is FYNNEI. The CDR3 sequence is 13 residues long. The DNA of the CDR3 is TGTGCCAGCAGTCGTGATAGCAATCAGCCCCAGCATTTT. Protein product: CASSRDSNQPQHF. The variable domain in full, with the rest retrieved from reference TRBV2 and TRBJ1-5, is EPEVTQTPSHQVTQMGQEVILRCVPISNHLYFYWYRQILGQKVEFLVSFYNNEISEKSEIFDDQFSVERPDGSNFTLKIRSTKLEDSAMYFCASSRDSNQPQHFGDGTRLSIL.

This clone turned up a few times. This chain joins TRBV2 and TRBJ2-2; 10 nucleotides line up with TRBD1. The CDR3 covers 15 residues. Germline V gene lookup returns CDR1 SNHLY and CDR2 FYNNEI. Unmatched junction bases numbered 5, after V lost 6 bases and J lost 4 bases. This CDR3 reads CASSKDRGGTGELFF. The CDR3, as DNA: TGTGCCAGCAGCAAGGACAGGGGGGGCACCGGGGAGCTGTTTTTT.

Here the CDR3 DNA reads TGTGCCAGCTCCGGGACAGAGAATTCACCCCTCCACTTT. Translating gives CASSGTENSPLHF. The chain joins TRBV11-1 to TRBJ1-6; 7 bases line up with TRBD1. This CDR3 spans 13 amino acids. V was clipped by 8 bases and J by 7 bases; unmatched bases: 5. The germline CDR1 and CDR2 sequences are SGHAT and FQDESV (reference sequence).

This sequence joins TRBV5-6 and TRBJ2-1; possibly TRBD2 for D (5 bases). CDR1 is SGHDT, CDR2 YYEEEE, per germline. The CDR3 covers 15 residues. The V and J ends lost 4 bases and 9 bases respectively, with 20 bases between them. DNA of the CDR3: TGTGCCAGCAGCACGGACTCTCGGAGGTGGGTTGAGCAGTTCTTC. It is translated as CASSTDSRRWVEQFF.

The J gene is TRBJ2-3, the V gene TRBV7-2; 9 nucleotides agree with TRBD1. The CDR3 runs to 14 residues. Germline CDR1 is SGHTA and CDR2 is FQGNSA. With 4 bases clipped from V and 7 bases from J, the junction kept 6 bases outside the gene matches. CDR3 region: CASSSRTGANTQYF. CDR3 in DNA: TGTGCCAGCAGCTCTCGGACAGGGGCGAATACGCAGTATTTT.

This chain joins TRBV4-3 and TRBJ2-1; TRBD2 matches at 9 bases. CDR3 length: 16 amino acids. The germline V gene encodes CDR1 LGHNA and CDR2 YSLEER. Trimming cost V 6 bases and J 0 bases; bases outside gene matches: 6. Written as DNA, the CDR3 is TGCGCCAGCAGTTTCGCGGGGGGGAGCTCCTACAATGAGCAGTTCTTC. Translated, it gives CASSFAGGSSYNEQFF.

The rearrangement links TRBV5-1 to TRBJ1-2, with 7 bases lining up with TRBD1. The ends lost 5 bases at V and 8 bases at J; junction bases unmatched: 9. The length of the CDR3 is 13 residues. Germline loops: CDR1 SGHRS, CDR2 YFSETQ. Written as DNA, the CDR3 is TGCGCCAGCAGACCAGGACAGGAGCGCGGCTACACCTTC. This sequence encodes CASRPGQERGYTF.